These 5 T cell receptor beta chains share one sample of origin, sequenced in a study of CD8 T cells in Susac syndrome. The RNA, about 0.45 to 1 ug, was put through reverse transcription using random hexamers. TCRdb redid the calling of the immunoSEQ multiplex PCR reads with MiXCR, one entry per CDR3 protein. The table has about 130,000 distinct CDR3 sequences, about 94% seen once; the top ten hold roughly 0.08%. Sequenced: CD4+ T cells from PBMCs. These receptors originate from a human donor in good health.

The chain joins TRBV9 to TRBJ1-1, with D uncertain. Germline V gives CDR1 SGDLS, CDR2 YYNGEE. V shed 2 bases and J shed 6 bases, with 14 bases lying between them. The CDR3 totals 14 residues. The CDR3 loop is CASSVSHEAAEAFF. CDR3 nucleotide sequence: TGTGCCAGCAGCGTTTCCCATGAGGCGGCTGAAGCTTTCTTT.

The J gene is TRBJ1-5, the V gene TRBV6-1, with D uncertain. Germline loops: CDR1 MNHNS, CDR2 SASEGT. Deletions cut 10 bases from V and 3 bases from J, with 22 bases between. The CDR3 spans 16 residues. This CDR3 reads CATARVGGVINQPQHF. The CDR3 DNA reads as TGTGCCACGGCCCGCGTCGGTGGGGTTATCAATCAGCCCCAGCATTTT.

This chain joins TRBV15 and TRBJ2-7; 12 bases align to TRBD2. The V gene end was trimmed by 0 bases and the J gene end by 8 bases; junction bases not matched to a gene: 2. The germline V gene has CDR1 LNHNV and CDR2 YYDKDF (reference sequence). The CDR3 runs to 14 residues. The chain's CDR3 is CATSRELAGGQQYF. CDR3 bases: TGTGCCACCAGCAGAGAACTAGCGGGAGGCCAGCAGTACTTC.

This clonotype has only one observation. V and J are TRBV29-1 and TRBJ2-3; D may match TRBD1 or TRBD2 (5 bases each). CDR3 length: 13 residues. The germline V gene encodes CDR1 SQVTM and CDR2 ANQGSEA. CDR3 sequence: CTSRGGDTDTQYF. CDR3 bases: TGCACCTCGAGGGGCGGAGACACAGATACGCAGTATTTT.

The chain is built from TRBV5-1 and TRBJ2-7; D is unclear. The CDR3 runs to 13 residues. Trimming cost V 0 bases and J 6 bases, with 10 bases left between them. CDR1 is SGHRS, CDR2 YFSETQ, per germline. Here the CDR3 reads CASSLVAPSEQYF. CDR3 in DNA: TGCGCCAGCAGCTTGGTGGCCCCCTCCGAGCAGTACTTC.